A selection of T cell receptor beta chains follows, all from one sample in a study of T cell responses to AZD1222 COVID-19 vaccine. Using immunoSEQ multiplex PCR, the repertoire was profiled, and TCRdb retains in-frame clones only, with some absent. The table includes around 150,000 clones, around 84% detected once. Sample: peripheral blood, taken on day 0 of AZD1222 vaccination. All receptors derive from an adult in good health. The conserved cysteine and the conserved F or W are not part of the CDR3 here. D genes are given only for firm matches.

CDR3 protein | J gene | CDR3 length | D gene | V gene
ATRKYEGQPQH | TRBJ1-5 | 11 | NA | TRBV19
ASSEMNNSPLH | TRBJ1-6 | 11 | NA | TRBV6-1
ASSPLMEFQSEAF | TRBJ1-1 | 13 | NA | TRBV14
ASSTLGTGFYEQY | TRBJ2-7 | 13 | TRBD1 | TRBV6-5
ASRAQGTYEQY | TRBJ2-7 | 11 | NA | TRBV6-5
ASFSTGSRSYNEQF | TRBJ2-1 | 14 | NA | TRBV28
ASSFSPGTEAF | TRBJ1-1 | 11 | NA | TRBV5-6
ASSQDPSGGASDTQY | TRBJ2-3 | 15 | TRBD2 | TRBV3-1/TRBV3-2
ASSLGFGETQY | TRBJ2-5 | 11 | NA | TRBV5-4
ATLGRGNQPQH | TRBJ1-5 | 11 | NA | TRBV27
ASSPANRVASGGYT | TRBJ1-2 | 14 | NA | TRBV18